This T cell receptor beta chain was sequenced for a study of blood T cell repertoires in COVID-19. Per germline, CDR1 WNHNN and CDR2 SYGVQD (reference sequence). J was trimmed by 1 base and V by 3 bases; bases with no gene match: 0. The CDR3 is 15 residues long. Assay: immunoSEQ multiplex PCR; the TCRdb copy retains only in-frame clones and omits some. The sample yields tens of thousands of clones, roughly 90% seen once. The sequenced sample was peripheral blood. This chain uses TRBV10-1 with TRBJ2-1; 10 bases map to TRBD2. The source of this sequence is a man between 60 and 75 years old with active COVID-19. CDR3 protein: CASSDSGRSYNEQFF. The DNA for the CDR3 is TGCGCCAGCAGTGATAGCGGGAGGTCCTACAATGAGCAGTTCTTC.